This TCR beta chain derives from a study of blood T cell repertoires in COVID-19. Study-level background: Whether acute or convalescent, the COVID-19 samples came from the United States, Italy and Spain. Sources were T cells, B-cell-depleted T cells, or PBMCs; the material itself was cDNA or gDNA.

Germline lookup yields CDR1 MNHNY and CDR2 SVGAGI (reference sequence). With 5 bases clipped from V and 3 bases from J, the junction kept 12 bases outside the gene matches. This CDR3 spans 17 amino acids. Original processing methods: Amplification of reference gene primers provided the estimated nucleated cell counts. Some clones are missing from TCRdb's copy, which holds only in-frame ones; the method was immunoSEQ multiplex PCR. The V and J calls and clone size are taken from that table; D and trimming were inferred from the DNA. The table shows about 160,000 clones, with more than 75% occurring only once. Enrollment of patients from Seattle took place during active infection, with longitudinal follow-up.

V gene TRBV6-6 combines with J gene TRBJ1-5, with 8 nucleotides matching TRBD1. Sequencing was done on a sample of peripheral blood. This clonotype originated in a woman aged 70-85 years with COVID-19, enrolled during active disease. The CDR3 here is CASSRLMTGAPNQPQHF. CDR3 bases: TGTGCCAGCAGTCGTTTAATGACAGGGGCACCCAATCAGCCCCAGCATTTT.